This TCR beta chain was documented in a study of T cells in Graves' hyperthyroidism and ophthalmopathy. The germline V gene has CDR1 MDHEN and CDR2 SYDVKM. There are 13 residues in the CDR3. This clonotype showed up many times. Amplification yielded TCR beta CDR3 regions, with RNA transcripts as the source. During a first-round RT-PCR of the TCR CDR3, the HTBI primer set was used. Using its own MiXCR run on the multiplex PCR reads, TCRdb lists one record per CDR3 protein. This table holds about 280,000 distinct CDR3 sequences, under 30% found once. The gene calls are TRBV28 and TRBJ2-7; D might be TRBD1 (6 bases). The receptor's source is a man in his forties with Graves' hyperthyroidism that later progressed to Graves' ophthalmopathy. The source material was blood. The CDR3 protein is CATTGLDVYEQYF. CDR3 nucleotide sequence: TGTGCAACAACAGGGTTGGATGTCTACGAGCAGTACTTC.